Below, one TCR beta chain is given with its context. The data originate from a study of beta chain features in type 1 diabetes. Expressed TCRB transcripts were sequenced because the isolated RNA had all been reverse transcribed beforehand. Sequenced by immunoSEQ multiplex PCR; TCRdb stores in-frame clones only, minus some. The sample yields hundreds of thousands of clones, around 28% seen once. This receptor was obtained from a man in his late teens or twenties in good health. Sample: naive CD4+ T cells from blood.

CDR3 residues: CASSLATASYNEQFF. DNA for the CDR3: TGTGCCAGCAGCTTAGCGACAGCATCCTACAATGAGCAGTTCTTC. This chain connects TRBV11-2 to TRBJ2-1; D is possibly TRBD1 (5 bases). Germline V CDR1 and CDR2: SGHAT, FQNNGV. This CDR3 comprises 15 residues. Trimming stripped 1 base from V and 1 base from J, with 8 bases between.